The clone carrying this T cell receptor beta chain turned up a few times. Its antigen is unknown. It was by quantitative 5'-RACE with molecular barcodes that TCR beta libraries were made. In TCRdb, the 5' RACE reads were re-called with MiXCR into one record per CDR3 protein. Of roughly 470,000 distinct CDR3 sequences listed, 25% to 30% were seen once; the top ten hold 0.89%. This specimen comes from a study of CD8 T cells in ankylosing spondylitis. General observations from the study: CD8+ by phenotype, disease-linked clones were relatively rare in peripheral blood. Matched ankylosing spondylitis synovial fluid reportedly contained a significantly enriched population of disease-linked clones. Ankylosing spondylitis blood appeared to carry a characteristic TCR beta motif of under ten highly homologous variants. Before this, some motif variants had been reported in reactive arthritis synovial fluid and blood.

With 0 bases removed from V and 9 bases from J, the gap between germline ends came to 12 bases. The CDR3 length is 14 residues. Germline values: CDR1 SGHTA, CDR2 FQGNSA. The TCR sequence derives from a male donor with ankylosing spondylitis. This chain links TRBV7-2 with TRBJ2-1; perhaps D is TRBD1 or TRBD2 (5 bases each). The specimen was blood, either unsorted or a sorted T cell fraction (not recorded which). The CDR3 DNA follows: TGTGCCAGCAGCTTAGCTGTTCGGGGCGGTGAGCAGTTCTTC. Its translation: CASSLAVRGGEQFF.